A single T cell receptor (beta chain) is shown here with its context. The data are from a study of blood T cells in healthy people across ages. With 4 bases removed from V and 2 bases from J, the gap between germline ends came to 12 bases. The CDR3 has 14 amino acids. Germline V gene sequence: CDR1 LGHDT, CDR2 YNNKEL (reference sequence). For the second PCR, which ran for 7 to 11 cycles, a sample-barcoded 5' primer and a J-beta primer mix were used. In TCRdb, the 5' RACE reads were re-called with MiXCR into one record per CDR3 protein. Counted here are approximately 820,000 distinct CDR3 sequences, 40% to 50% occurring once; the ten biggest clones make up about a fifth.

The receptor was derived from a man aged 55 to 70 in good health. Material: blood. The chain combines TRBV3-1 with TRBJ2-7; perhaps D is TRBD1 or TRBD2 (5 bases each). CDR3: CASSRDGGPYEQYF. CDR3 sequence (DNA): TGTGCCAGCAGCCGGGACGGAGGACCCTACGAGCAGTACTTC.